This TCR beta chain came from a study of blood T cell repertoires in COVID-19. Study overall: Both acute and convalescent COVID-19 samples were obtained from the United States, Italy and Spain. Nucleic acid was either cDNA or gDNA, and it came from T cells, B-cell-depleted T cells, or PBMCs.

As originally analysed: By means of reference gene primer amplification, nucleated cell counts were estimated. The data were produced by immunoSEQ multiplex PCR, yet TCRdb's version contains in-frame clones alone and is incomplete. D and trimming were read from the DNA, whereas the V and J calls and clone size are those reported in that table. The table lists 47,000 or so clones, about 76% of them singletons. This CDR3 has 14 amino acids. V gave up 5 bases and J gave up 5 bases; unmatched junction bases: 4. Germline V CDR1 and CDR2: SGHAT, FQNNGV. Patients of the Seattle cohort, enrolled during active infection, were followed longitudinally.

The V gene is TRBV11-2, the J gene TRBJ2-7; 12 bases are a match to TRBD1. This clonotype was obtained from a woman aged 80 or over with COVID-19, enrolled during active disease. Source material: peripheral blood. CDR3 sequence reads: CASSEGQGANEQYF. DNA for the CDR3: TGTGCCAGCAGCGAGGGACAGGGGGCCAACGAGCAGTACTTC. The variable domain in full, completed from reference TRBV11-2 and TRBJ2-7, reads EAGVAQSPRYKIIEKRQSVAFWCNPISGHATLYWYQQILGQGPKLLIQFQNNGVVDDSQLPKDRFSAERLKGVDSTLKIQPAKLEDSAVYLCASSEGQGANEQYFGPGTRLTVT.